The 10 T cell receptor beta chains presented below share a single source sample, sequenced in a study of regulatory T cells in long-lasting Graves disease. The time point was: newly diagnosed GD, antithyroid drugs for less than 3 months. TCR sequences were obtained from RNA taken from PBMCs. With iRepertoire HTBI primers and Arm-PCR of CDR3 regions, TCR beta libraries were built. A single record per CDR3 protein comes from TCRdb applying MiXCR to the multiplex PCR reads. The sample lists about 330,000 distinct CDR3 sequences; around 15% were seen once. This same sample was also taken into another study, of T cells in Graves' hyperthyroidism and ophthalmopathy.

This specimen was peripheral blood mononuclear cells (PBMCs), taken at new diagnosis, from a patient treated with antithyroid drugs. The origin of the receptors is a woman aged 18-29 years with Graves disease.

This clonotype was seen ten or more times. The chain couples TRBV3-1 to TRBJ1-2; TRBD1 agrees at 8 bases. Trimming removed 6 bases from V and 4 bases from J; junction bases left unmatched: 10. There are 15 residues in the CDR3. Germline V gene lookup returns CDR1 LGHDT and CDR2 YNNKEL (reference sequence). The CDR3 DNA reads as TGTGCCAGCAGTACCGGGACAGGAGGGCCCTATGGCTACACCTTC. It codes for CASSTGTGGPYGYTF. Full variable domain (missing parts from reference TRBV3-1 and TRBJ1-2): DTAVSQTPKYLVTQMGNDKSIKCEQNLGHDTMYWYKQDSKKFLKIMFSYNNKELIINETVPNRFSPKSPDKAHLNLHINSLELGDSAVYFCASSTGTGGPYGYTFGSGTRLTVV.

The chain uses TRBV2 and TRBJ2-2, with D tentatively TRBD2 (5 bases). The germline CDR1 and CDR2 sequences are SNHLY and FYNNEI. The V end lost 8 bases, the J end lost 4 bases, and 17 bases lay between the germline ends. The CDR3 totals 15 residues. CDR3 amino acids: CASSPASPGTGELFF. The CDR3 bases are TGTGCCAGCTCCCCGGCTAGCCCCGGCACCGGGGAGCTGTTTTTT.

This clonotype was observed at least ten times. This chain's CDR3 is CASSQDESGRGYEQYF. As DNA, the CDR3 is TGCGCCAGCAGCCAAGATGAGAGCGGGAGAGGGTACGAGCAGTACTTC. The rearrangement uses TRBV4-1 and TRBJ2-7; 8 nucleotides agree with TRBD2. This CDR3 is built from 16 residues. Trimming at V came to 0 bases and at J to 4 bases, leaving 8 bases not matched to a gene. Germline lookup yields CDR1 MGHRA and CDR2 YSYEKL.

The chain employs TRBV5-1 and TRBJ2-3; the match to TRBD2 covers 8 bases. The V and J ends lost 6 bases and 1 base, in that order; junction bases with no gene match: 10. The CDR3 runs 16 residues. Germline V lookup: CDR1 SGHRS, CDR2 YFSETQ. CDR3 DNA: TGCGCCAGCAACCCCCTAACTAGCGGCGGCACAGATACGCAGTATTTT. Amino acids: CASNPLTSGGTDTQYF.

This clonotype was observed a few times. The CDR3 nucleotides are TGTGCCAGCAAAGGGACAGGGGGTTTAGTAGATACGCAGTATTTT. Its protein product is CASKGTGGLVDTQYF. V is TRBV2 and J is TRBJ2-3; TRBD1 matches 11 bases. The ends lost 7 bases at V and 5 bases at J; junction bases unmatched: 8. Germline CDR1 and CDR2: SNHLY and FYNNEI. There are 15 residues in the CDR3.

This clonotype was counted at least ten times. This chain joins TRBV5-1 and TRBJ1-2; D remains ambiguous. The CDR3 length is 14 residues. Germline V gene sequence: CDR1 SGHRS, CDR2 YFSETQ. V gave up 3 bases and J gave up 4 bases, with 13 bases separating them. The CDR3 DNA reads as TGCGCCAGCAGCTCCCCACACGTCGGCTATGGCTACACCTTC. Translation gives CASSSPHVGYGYTF.

This clonotype was detected a few times. V gene TRBV6-1 combines with J gene TRBJ1-2; the D gene is possibly TRBD1 (6 bases). Deletions cut 5 bases from V and 4 bases from J, with 17 bases between. There are 15 residues in the CDR3. CDR1 is MNHNS, CDR2 SASEGT, per germline. CDR3 bases: TGTGCCAGCAGTACCCCTTTGGGGGGGCTCTATGGCTACACCTTC. Protein product: CASSTPLGGLYGYTF.

The V and J genes are TRBV30 and TRBJ2-4, with D perhaps matching TRBD2 (5 bases). The CDR3 loop spans 12 amino acids. Germline loops: CDR1 GTSNPN, CDR2 SVGIG (reference sequence). V lost 2 bases, J lost 6 bases, and 8 bases lay in between. The CDR3 here is CAWSSGVNIQYF. The CDR3 DNA is TGTGCCTGGAGTTCCGGGGTAAACATTCAGTACTTC.

This rearrangement joins TRBV19 to TRBJ2-1; TRBD2 aligns across 8 bases. J was trimmed by 2 bases and V by 4 bases; bases with no gene match: 10. This CDR3 spans 17 amino acids. Looked up from germline, CDR1 is LNHDA and CDR2 is SQIVND (reference sequence). DNA for the CDR3: TGTGCCAGTAGTACCCGGGGGCTAGCGGGTGCCTACAATGAGCAGTTCTTC. It yields the protein CASSTRGLAGAYNEQFF.

For this clonotype: Just one base apart from a much larger clone, this may be a read error. The V gene is TRBV18, the J gene TRBJ1-1; a possible D gene is TRBD1 (5 bases). Germline loops: CDR1 KGHSH, CDR2 LQKENI. This CDR3 contains 14 residues. This chain's CDR3 is CAGSLQDSRTEAFF. CDR3 nucleotide sequence: TGTGCCGGCTCACTTCAAGACAGTCGCACTGAAGCTTTCTTT.